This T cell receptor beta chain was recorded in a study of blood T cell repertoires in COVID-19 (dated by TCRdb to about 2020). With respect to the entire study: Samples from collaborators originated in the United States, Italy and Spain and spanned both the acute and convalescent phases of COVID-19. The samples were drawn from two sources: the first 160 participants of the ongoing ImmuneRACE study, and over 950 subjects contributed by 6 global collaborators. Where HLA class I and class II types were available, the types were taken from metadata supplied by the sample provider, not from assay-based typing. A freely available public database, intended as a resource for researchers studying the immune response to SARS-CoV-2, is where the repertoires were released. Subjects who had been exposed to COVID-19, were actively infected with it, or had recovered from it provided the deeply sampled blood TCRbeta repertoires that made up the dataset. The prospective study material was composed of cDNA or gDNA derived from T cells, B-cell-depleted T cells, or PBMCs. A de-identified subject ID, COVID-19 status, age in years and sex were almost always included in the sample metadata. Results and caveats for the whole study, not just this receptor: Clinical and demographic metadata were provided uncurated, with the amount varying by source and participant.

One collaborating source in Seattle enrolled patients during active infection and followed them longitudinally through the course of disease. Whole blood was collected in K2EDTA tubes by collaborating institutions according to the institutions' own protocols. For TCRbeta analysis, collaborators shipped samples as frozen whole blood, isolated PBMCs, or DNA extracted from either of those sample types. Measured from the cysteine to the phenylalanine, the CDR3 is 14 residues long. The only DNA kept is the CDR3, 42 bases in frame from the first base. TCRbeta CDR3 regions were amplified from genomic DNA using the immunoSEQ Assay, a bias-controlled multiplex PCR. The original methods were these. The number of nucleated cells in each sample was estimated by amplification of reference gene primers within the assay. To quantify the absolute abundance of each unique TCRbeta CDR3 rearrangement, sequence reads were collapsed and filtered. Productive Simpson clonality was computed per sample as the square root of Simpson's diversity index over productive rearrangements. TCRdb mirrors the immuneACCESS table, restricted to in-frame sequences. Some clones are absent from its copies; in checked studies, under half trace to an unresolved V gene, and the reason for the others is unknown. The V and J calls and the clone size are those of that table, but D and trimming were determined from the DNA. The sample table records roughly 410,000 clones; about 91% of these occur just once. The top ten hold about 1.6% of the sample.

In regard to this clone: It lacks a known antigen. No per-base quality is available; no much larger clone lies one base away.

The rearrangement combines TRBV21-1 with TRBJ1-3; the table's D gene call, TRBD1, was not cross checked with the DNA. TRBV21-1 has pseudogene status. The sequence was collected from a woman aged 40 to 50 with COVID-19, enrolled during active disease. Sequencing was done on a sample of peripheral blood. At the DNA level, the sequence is TGTGCCAGCAGAGACCCAGGGGCTGGAAACACCATATATTTT. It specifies CASRDPGAGNTIYF.